This TCR beta chain appears in the sequencing data of a study of response to subunit inactivated influenza vaccine. With 2 bases removed from V and 1 base from J, the gap between germline ends came to 15 bases. Germline V gene data show CDR1 as MNHEY and CDR2 as SVGAGI. There are 17 residues in the CDR3. Findings of the study overall: Each seasonal influenza vaccination recruits few new T cells, the authors suggested.

TCRdb processed the RT-PCR reads anew with MiXCR; each CDR3 protein has one entry. The table has fewer than 700,000 distinct CDR3 sequences, roughly 13% seen once. This clonotype was counted many times. Its target is not known. The receptor was isolated from a man aged 50 to 59 who received an inactivated influenza vaccine. Sequencing was performed on PBMCs from blood, taken 45 days after vaccination. V gene TRBV6-5 combines with J gene TRBJ2-4; D is uncertain. The CDR3 here is CASSYSPSGSAKNIQYF. The CDR3 bases are TGTGCCAGCAGTTACAGTCCGTCGGGTTCTGCCAAAAACATTCAGTACTTC.